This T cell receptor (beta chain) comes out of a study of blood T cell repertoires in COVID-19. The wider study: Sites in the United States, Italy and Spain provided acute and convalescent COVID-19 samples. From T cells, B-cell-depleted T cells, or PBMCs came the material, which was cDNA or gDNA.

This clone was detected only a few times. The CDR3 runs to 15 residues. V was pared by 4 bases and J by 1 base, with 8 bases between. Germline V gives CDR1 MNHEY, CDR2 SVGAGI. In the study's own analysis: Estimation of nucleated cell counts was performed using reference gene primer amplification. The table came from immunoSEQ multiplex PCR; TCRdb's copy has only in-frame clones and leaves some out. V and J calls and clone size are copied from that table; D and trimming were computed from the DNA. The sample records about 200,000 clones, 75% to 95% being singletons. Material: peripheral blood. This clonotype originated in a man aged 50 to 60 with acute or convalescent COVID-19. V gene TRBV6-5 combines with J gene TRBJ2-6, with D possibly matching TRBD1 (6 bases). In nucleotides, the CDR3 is TGTGCCAGCAGTTTTACAGGGTCTGGGGCCAACGTCCTGACTTTC. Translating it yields CASSFTGSGANVLTF.